This entry is about one T cell receptor beta chain. Its antigen is not known. Primers included in the PCR were 60 Vbeta and 13 Jbeta primers. In the original processing: Later reanalysis found 80 million or so unique TCR beta chains, 10 million to 14 million of them shared. Sequenced by immunoSEQ multiplex PCR; TCRdb stores in-frame clones only, minus some. The V and J calls and clone size are taken from that table; D and trimming were inferred from the DNA. The sample lists about 140,000 clones, roughly four fifths seen once, with roughly 3.2% in the top ten. The data stem from a study of cytomegalovirus exposure and HLA in healthy donors. General study points: In a later analysis, HLA-associated beta chains showed higher expansion and lower generation probabilities than comparable chains. Follow-up analysis found HLA locus-dependent TCR association rates, highest for DRB1 and lowest for HLA-C.

This clonotype was obtained from a man aged 18 to 35 in good health and CMV-seropositive. The sequencing sample was made of PBMCs.

The CDR3 is CASSLAERTQYF. The CDR3 coding sequence is TGTGCCAGCAGCTTAGCGGAGAGGACCCAGTACTTC. This sequence joins TRBV7-9 and TRBJ2-5, with D unresolved. Trimming removed 0 bases at V and 7 bases at J, with 6 bases between. The CDR3 covers 12 residues. The germline gives CDR1 SEHNR, CDR2 FQNEAQ (reference sequence).